This T cell receptor (beta chain) comes out of a study of tumor and adjacent non-tumor tissue in lung cancer. For the study at large: Aged about 30 to 76 years, patients included under 13 men and about 5 women with stage I to III disease.

Comments on this clonotype: It may be a read error: a sequence one base away is much more abundant.

The CDR3 runs 15 residues. Per germline, CDR1 SGHKS and CDR2 YYEKEE (reference sequence). Trimming removed 5 bases from V and 4 bases from J; junction bases left unmatched: 11. TCRbeta libraries were built with three rounds of nested PCR, modified from ARM-PCR. From the multiplex PCR reads, TCRdb called clonotypes with MiXCR, one entry per CDR3 protein. The repertoire holds tens of thousands of distinct CDR3 sequences, with over 65% as singletons. The template was RNA from unsorted bulk tissue. This non-tumor lung sample came from over 3 cm beyond the tumor edge. The rearrangement uses TRBV5-5 and TRBJ1-2, with 7 nucleotides matching TRBD1. Sequences were obtained from distant non-tumor lung tissue. The receptor was isolated from a man between 65 and 80 years old with non-small cell lung cancer. CDR3 loop: CASSPGQATSYGYTF. The CDR3, as DNA: TGTGCCAGCAGTCCCGGACAGGCGACTAGCTATGGCTACACCTTC.